The present entry profiles one T cell receptor (beta chain) with its context. What it recognizes is unknown. Following autologous stem cell transplantation, relapse occurred in every patient, and exposure to brentuximab vedotin varied. CDR1 is SGHDT and CDR2 is YYEEEE in the germline V gene. This CDR3 has 15 amino acids. V lost 0 bases to trimming and J lost 2 bases; unmatched junction nucleotides: 4. The table came from immunoSEQ multiplex PCR; TCRdb's copy has only in-frame clones and leaves some out. The sample comprises about 24,000 clones, 65% to 80% of which are singletons, and roughly 8% rests with the top ten. These data belong to a study of PD-1 blockade in classical Hodgkin lymphoma. About the study: Nivolumab was administered to patients intravenously at 3 mg/kg every 2 weeks.

Broader study findings: Lower baseline TCR diversity was reported for newly diagnosed patients than for healthy donors. Repertoire differences lack defined causes, possibly disease activity or prior therapy. Partial responders and progressors had significantly lower baseline TCR diversity.

The input for sequencing was peripheral blood mononuclear cells (PBMCs), taken before the second cycle of nivolumab. The chain carries TRBV5-6 and TRBJ2-7, with 8 bases aligning to TRBD2. The origin of this receptor is a human donor with classical Hodgkin lymphoma. CDR3 nucleotides: TGTGCCAGCAGCTTGGACCGGGAGGGAACCTACGAGCAGTACGTC. Its translation is CASSLDREGTYEQYV.